The rows below give T cell receptor beta chains drawn from one sample of a study of shared clonotypes between healthy human individuals. Data came from immunoSEQ multiplex PCR; TCRdb stores just in-frame clones and leaves some out. Of about 2.1 million clones in the sample, 85% to 95% are singletons; the top ten hold 1.5% to 2%. Sequenced input: naive CD8+ T cells from PBMCs. Receptors were obtained from a man younger than 30 in good health. Some clones in this sample may be carry-over from other donors' samples. The CDR3 runs from the conserved cysteine through the conserved F or W. A D gene is named only where the DNA matches it firmly. A row's size may be missing; if present it is once, few, many or a size class.

clone_size j_call v_call d_call cdr3_nt cdr3_aa
NA TRBJ2-5 TRBV12-5 NA TGTGCTAGTGGCCGGGACCCCGGACAGACCCAGTACTTC CASGRDPGQTQYF
NA TRBJ2-1 TRBV27 TRBD2 TGTGCCAGCAGTTTGCGGCCGGGACTAGCGGGGAATGAGCAGTTCTTC CASSLRPGLAGNEQFF
NA TRBJ1-2 TRBV2 TRBD1 TGTGCCAGCAGTGGGGACAGGGGAAGAGTATATGGCTACACCTTC CASSGDRGRVYGYTF
NA TRBJ2-7 TRBV29-1 NA TGCAGCGTTGAAGATCCTGGGCCGGGGTCCTACGAGCAGTACTTC CSVEDPGPGSYEQYF
NA TRBJ2-4 TRBV7-8 NA TGTGCCAGCAGCCACAGGGACGGACAAAACATTCAGTACTTC CASSHRDGQNIQYF
NA TRBJ2-1 TRBV7-8 NA TGTGCCAGCAGCTTGGTCCGGGACGTCTCCTACAATGAGCAGTTCTTC CASSLVRDVSYNEQFF
NA TRBJ2-5 TRBV27 TRBD1 TGTGCCAGCAGTTTACGCGACTACAGGGGCGGGGAGACCCAGTACTTC CASSLRDYRGGETQYF
NA TRBJ2-7 TRBV28 TRBD1 TGTGCCAGCTACCCCAGGAGGACAGGGGGATACGAGCAGTACTTC CASYPRRTGGYEQYF
NA TRBJ2-3 TRBV7-2 NA TGTGCCAGCAGCTTCGTAACAGATACGCAGTATTTT CASSFVTDTQYF
NA TRBJ2-1 TRBV27 NA TGTGCCAGCAGCCCGACAATTGACAATGAGCAGTTCTTC CASSPTIDNEQFF
NA TRBJ2-5 TRBV6-1 NA TGTGCCAGCAGTGAGTTTGTGAGAGAGACCCAGTACTTC CASSEFVRETQYF
NA TRBJ1-1 TRBV10-2 NA TGCGCCAGCAGTGAGCTTATGGGACACCTAGCGAACACTGAAGCTTTCTTT CASSELMGHLANTEAFF
NA TRBJ2-1 TRBV4-1 NA TGCGCCAGCAGCCCGTATGGACTGAGCTCCTACAATGAGCAGTTCTTC CASSPYGLSSYNEQFF
NA TRBJ1-1 TRBV6-1 NA TGTGCCAGCAGTGAAATTAGGACAAACACTGAAGCTTTCTTT CASSEIRTNTEAFF
NA TRBJ2-7 TRBV7-2 TRBD1 TGTGCCAGCAGCTTAAAGACAGGGGCAAAATACGAGCAGTACTTC CASSLKTGAKYEQYF
NA TRBJ2-6 TRBV4-1 TRBD2 TGCGCCAGCAGCCAATCTGGAGCGGGAGATATTGGGGCCAACGTCCTGACTTTC CASSQSGAGDIGANVLTF
NA TRBJ1-5 TRBV28 NA TGTGCCAGCAGTTTATGGGGGGGCCGGACTCAGCCCCAGCATTTT CASSLWGGRTQPQHF
once TRBJ1-2 TRBV14 TRBD1 TGTGCCAGCAGCCTGGGAAGACAGGGAAAACGGGGCTACACCTTC CASSLGRQGKRGYTF
NA TRBJ2-7 TRBV27 TRBD2 TGTGCCAGCAGTATCCCGGGACTAGCTGTCTACGAGCAGTACTTC CASSIPGLAVYEQYF
once TRBJ2-1 TRBV28 NA TGTGCCAGCAGTTTAGGGCAGCGCTTCTACAATGAGCAGTTCTTC CASSLGQRFYNEQFF
NA TRBJ2-7 TRBV27 NA TGTGCCAGCAGTACCCGAGAGGGCGGGTCGTACGAGCAGTACTTC CASSTREGGSYEQYF
once TRBJ2-2 TRBV11-3 TRBD2 TGTGCCAGCAGCCACCTCCGGACTAGCGGGTTGACAACCGGGGAGCTGTTTTTT CASSHLRTSGLTTGELFF
NA TRBJ1-2 TRBV5-4 TRBD1 TGTGCCAGCAGCTTGTTTGGCAGGGGGTTAGGGGGCTACACCTTC CASSLFGRGLGGYTF
NA TRBJ2-3 TRBV28 TRBD2 TGTGCCAGCAGTCCTTGGGGGGGAGGCCCAGATACGCAGTATTTT CASSPWGGGPDTQYF
NA TRBJ1-2 TRBV10-3 NA TGTGCCATCCTCGAGGCGGCAGAAGCTAACTATGGCTACACCTTC CAILEAAEANYGYTF
once TRBJ1-1 TRBV6-1 NA TGTGCCAGCAGTCCCCGGGGGTACACTGAAGCTTTCTTT CASSPRGYTEAFF
NA TRBJ2-7 TRBV23-1 TRBD1 TGCGCCAGCAGTAGGGGACAGTATGGAGCAACCTCCTACGAGCAGTACTTC CASSRGQYGATSYEQYF
NA TRBJ2-7 TRBV27 NA TGTGCCAGCAGTTTCGGGGGGCGAGCCAACGAGCAGTACTTC CASSFGGRANEQYF
NA TRBJ2-1 TRBV9 NA TGTGCCAGCGGTTCGCTGAGCTCCTACAATGAGCAGTTCTTC CASGSLSSYNEQFF
once TRBJ1-2 TRBV19 NA TGTGCCAGTAGGCCAACAGTGATCTATGGCTACACCTTC CASRPTVIYGYTF
once TRBJ2-1 TRBV5-8 NA TGTGCCAGCAGCTTGGGCTCCTACAATGAGCAGTTCTTC CASSLGSYNEQFF
NA TRBJ2-7 TRBV10-2 NA TGCGCCAGCAGTGAGTCGAGGGGAGGTTTCTACGAGCAGTACTTC CASSESRGGFYEQYF
NA TRBJ2-5 TRBV5-1 NA TGCGCCAGCAGCCTACTGACAGCCGACCAAGAGACCCAGTACTTC CASSLLTADQETQYF
NA TRBJ2-3 TRBV7-9 TRBD2 TGTGCCAGCAGCAACCCGGGACTAGCGGGAGCGGATACGCAGTATTTT CASSNPGLAGADTQYF
NA TRBJ2-1 TRBV2 NA TGTGCCACCGACAATTCGCCGGGAAAAGTTTACAATGAGCAGTTCTTC CATDNSPGKVYNEQFF
once TRBJ2-4 TRBV9 NA TGTGCCAGCAGCCCCCTAGCGTCACTAGCCAAAAACATTCAGTACTTC CASSPLASLAKNIQYF
NA TRBJ2-3 TRBV7-2 TRBD2 TGTGCCAGCAGCATTCCTTCGGGGGGACCCCCCACAGATACGCAGTATTTT CASSIPSGGPPTDTQYF
NA TRBJ2-1 TRBV4-1 TRBD2 TGCGCCAGCAGCCAGGCCCCGGTTCGGACTAGCGGGATTGAGGAGCAGTTCTTC CASSQAPVRTSGIEEQFF
NA TRBJ2-7 TRBV5-1 TRBD1 TGCGCCAGCAGCTTGAGAGGGACAGGGGTACAGCGGGGCTACGAGCAGTACTTC CASSLRGTGVQRGYEQYF
NA TRBJ2-1 TRBV27 TRBD2 TGTGCCAGCAGTTTAAGTAGACTAGCGGGGGACAATGAGCAGTTCTTC CASSLSRLAGDNEQFF
NA TRBJ1-5 TRBV5-6 NA TGTGCCAGCAGCATTGGACCTTGGAGCAATCAGCCCCAGCATTTT CASSIGPWSNQPQHF
NA TRBJ2-1 TRBV7-6 TRBD2 TGTGCCATTATCGGGCGGGAGGGCGATTACAATGAGCAGTTCTTC CAIIGREGDYNEQFF
NA TRBJ2-5 TRBV6-5 NA TGTGCCAGCAGCCAGGGTGGCACCCAGTACTTC CASSQGGTQYF
NA TRBJ2-5 TRBV18 NA TGTGCCAGCTCACCATTGGGGCCAGAGACCCAGTACTTC CASSPLGPETQYF
NA TRBJ2-5 TRBV10-3 NA TGTGCCATCAGGGACAGCCTACAAGAGACCCAGTACTTC CAIRDSLQETQYF
NA TRBJ2-2 TRBV7-9 NA TGTGCCAGCAGCCCCCCTCCGGGAGTAAGTGACGGGGAGCTGTTTTTT CASSPPPGVSDGELFF
once TRBJ2-7 TRBV2 NA TGTGCCAGCCAAAGATACTCCGGGACGAACGACGAGCAGTACTTC CASQRYSGTNDEQYF
NA TRBJ1-5 TRBV6-1 TRBD1 TGTGCCAGCAGTGCAAAGGGACAGGGGATGGGCAATCAGCCCCAGCATTTT CASSAKGQGMGNQPQHF
NA TRBJ2-2 TRBV9 NA TGTGCCAGCAGCGTAGCCACTCCCAACACCGGGGAGCTGTTTTTT CASSVATPNTGELFF
NA TRBJ2-3 TRBV7-9 NA TGTGCCAGCAGCGAGACAGATACGCAGTATTTT CASSETDTQYF
NA TRBJ1-4 TRBV15 NA TGTGCCACCAGCAGCAGGGGATCTAATGAAAAACTGTTTTTT CATSSRGSNEKLFF
NA TRBJ2-1 TRBV7-6 NA TGTGCCAGCAGCTTAGTCTGGCAGGGAGCCTACAATGAGCAGTTCTTC CASSLVWQGAYNEQFF
NA TRBJ2-7 TRBV15 NA TGTGCCACCAGCACCCTCCCGGGCTACGAGCAGTACTTC CATSTLPGYEQYF
NA TRBJ2-4 TRBV5-1 NA TGCGCCAGCAGCTTGAGGTCGCCAGAACTAGCCAAAAACATTCAGTACTTC CASSLRSPELAKNIQYF
NA TRBJ1-5 TRBV5-1 NA TGCGCCAGCAGCTTGGAACCGGAAAGCAATCAGCCCCAGCATTTT CASSLEPESNQPQHF
NA TRBJ1-4 TRBV5-4 NA TGTGCCAGCAGCACGGGTGAAACTAATGAAAAACTGTTTTTT CASSTGETNEKLFF
NA TRBJ1-2 TRBV4-1 NA TGCGCCAGCAGCCAAGACAGGGTGGGGTCCTATGGCTACACCTTC CASSQDRVGSYGYTF
NA TRBJ1-4 TRBV10-2 TRBD1 TGCGCCAGCAGTGAGTCCGGGACAGATAATGAAAAACTGTTTTTT CASSESGTDNEKLFF